This TCR beta chain derives from a study of blood T cell repertoires in COVID-19. The germline V gene has CDR1 SGHAT and CDR2 FQNNGV. CDR3 size: 14 residues. V was clipped by 5 bases and J by 3 bases; unmatched bases: 7. TCRdb's table, derived via immunoSEQ multiplex PCR, lists solely in-frame clones and lacks some. Among 100,000 to 150,000 clones listed, roughly 82% were seen once. This TCR came from a human donor in a cohort sampled during active COVID-19. Source material: peripheral blood. This chain joins TRBV11-2 and TRBJ2-7, with 7 nucleotides matching TRBD2. As DNA, the CDR3 is TGTGCCAGCAGCGGCACGGGGGGTGGCTACGAGCAGTACTTC. This codes for CASSGTGGGYEQYF.